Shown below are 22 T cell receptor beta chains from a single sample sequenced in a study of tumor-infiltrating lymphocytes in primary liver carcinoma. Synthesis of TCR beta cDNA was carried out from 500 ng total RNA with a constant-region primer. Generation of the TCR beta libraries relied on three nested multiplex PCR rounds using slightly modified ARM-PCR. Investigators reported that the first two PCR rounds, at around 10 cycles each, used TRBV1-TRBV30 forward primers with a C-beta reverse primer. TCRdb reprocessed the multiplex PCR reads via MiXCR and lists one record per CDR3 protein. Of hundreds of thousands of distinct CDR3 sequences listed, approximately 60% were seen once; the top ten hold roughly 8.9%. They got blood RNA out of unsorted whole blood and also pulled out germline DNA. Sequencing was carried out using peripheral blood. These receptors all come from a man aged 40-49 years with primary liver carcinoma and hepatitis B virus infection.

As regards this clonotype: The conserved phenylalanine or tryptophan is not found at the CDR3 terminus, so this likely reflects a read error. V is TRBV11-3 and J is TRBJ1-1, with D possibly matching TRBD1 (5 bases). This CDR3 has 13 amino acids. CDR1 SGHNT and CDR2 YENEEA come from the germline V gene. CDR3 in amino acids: CASGRGRNSEAFS. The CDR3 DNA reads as TGTGCCAGCGGACGGGGCAGGAACAGTGAAGCTTTCTCC.

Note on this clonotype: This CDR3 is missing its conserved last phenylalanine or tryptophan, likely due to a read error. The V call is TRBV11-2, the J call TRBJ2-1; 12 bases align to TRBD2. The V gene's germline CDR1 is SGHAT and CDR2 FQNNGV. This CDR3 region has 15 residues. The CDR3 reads CASSSSGRAYNEQFL. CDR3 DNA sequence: TGTGCAAGCAGCTCTAGCGGGAGGGCATACAATGAGCAGTTCCTC.

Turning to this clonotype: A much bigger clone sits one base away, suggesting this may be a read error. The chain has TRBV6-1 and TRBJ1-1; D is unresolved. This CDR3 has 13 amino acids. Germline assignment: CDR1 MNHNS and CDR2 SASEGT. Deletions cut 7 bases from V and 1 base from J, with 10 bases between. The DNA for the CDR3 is TGTGCCAGCACGTATCAGAAGAACACTGAAGCTTTCTTT. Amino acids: CASTYQKNTEAFF.

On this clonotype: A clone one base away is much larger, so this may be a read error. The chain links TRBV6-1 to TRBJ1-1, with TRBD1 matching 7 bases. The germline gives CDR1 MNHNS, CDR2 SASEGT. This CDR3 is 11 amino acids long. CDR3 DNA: TGTGCCACGGACAGGAACACTGAAACTTTCTTT. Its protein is CATDRNTETFF.

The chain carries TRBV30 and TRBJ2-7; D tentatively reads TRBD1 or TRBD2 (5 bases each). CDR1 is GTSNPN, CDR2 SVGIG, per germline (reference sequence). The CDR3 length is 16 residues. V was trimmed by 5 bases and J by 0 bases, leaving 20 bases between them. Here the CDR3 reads CAWAQGVARNSYEQYF. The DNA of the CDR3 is TGTGCCTGGGCCCAGGGAGTAGCGCGCAACTCCTACGAGCAGTACTTC.

The CDR3 DNA reads TGCGCCAGCGGCCGAACAACGAACACTGAAGCTTTCTTT. It yields the protein CASGRTTNTEAFF. This rearrangement joins TRBV5-1 to TRBJ1-1; D unresolved. The CDR3 is 13 amino acids. The V end lost 7 bases, the J end lost 1 base, and 11 bases lay between the germline ends. Germline values: CDR1 SGHRS, CDR2 YFSETQ.

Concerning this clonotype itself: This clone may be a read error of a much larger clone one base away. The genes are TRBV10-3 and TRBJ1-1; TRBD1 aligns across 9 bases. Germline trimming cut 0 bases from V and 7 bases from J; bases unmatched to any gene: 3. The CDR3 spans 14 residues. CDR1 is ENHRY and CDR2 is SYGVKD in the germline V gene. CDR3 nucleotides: TGTGCCATCAGTGAGTCACAGGGGGCGATTGAAGCTTTCTTT. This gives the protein CAISESQGAIEAFF.

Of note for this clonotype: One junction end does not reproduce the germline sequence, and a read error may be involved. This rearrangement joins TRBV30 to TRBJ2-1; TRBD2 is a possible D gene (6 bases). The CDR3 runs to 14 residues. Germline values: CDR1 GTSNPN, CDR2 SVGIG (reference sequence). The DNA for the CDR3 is TGTGCCTGGATGAGTGGCGGAGGGGCCGATGAGCACTTCTTC. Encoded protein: CAWMSGGGADEHFF.

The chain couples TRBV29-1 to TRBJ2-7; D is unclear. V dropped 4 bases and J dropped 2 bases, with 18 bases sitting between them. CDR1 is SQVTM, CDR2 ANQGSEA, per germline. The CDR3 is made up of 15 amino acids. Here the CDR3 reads CSVVSGWWTPYEQYF. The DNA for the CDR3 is TGCAGCGTTGTGAGTGGATGGTGGACGCCCTACGAGCAGTACTTC.

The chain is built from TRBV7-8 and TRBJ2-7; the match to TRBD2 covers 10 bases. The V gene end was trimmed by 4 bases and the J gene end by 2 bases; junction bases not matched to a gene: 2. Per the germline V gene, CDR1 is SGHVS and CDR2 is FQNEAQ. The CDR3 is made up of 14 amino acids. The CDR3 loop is CASSSLAGTYEQYF. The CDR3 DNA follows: TGTGCCAGCAGCTCACTAGCGGGAACCTACGAGCAGTACTTC.

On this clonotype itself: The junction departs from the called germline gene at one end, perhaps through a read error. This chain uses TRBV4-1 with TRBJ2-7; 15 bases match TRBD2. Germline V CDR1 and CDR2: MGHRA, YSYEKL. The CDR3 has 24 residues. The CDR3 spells CASGQIEGQCRPTGTSGRMYEQYF. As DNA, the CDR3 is TGCGCCAGCGGCCAGATAGAGGGGCAGTGTCGCCCGACCGGGACTAGCGGGAGGATGTACGAGCAGTACTTC.

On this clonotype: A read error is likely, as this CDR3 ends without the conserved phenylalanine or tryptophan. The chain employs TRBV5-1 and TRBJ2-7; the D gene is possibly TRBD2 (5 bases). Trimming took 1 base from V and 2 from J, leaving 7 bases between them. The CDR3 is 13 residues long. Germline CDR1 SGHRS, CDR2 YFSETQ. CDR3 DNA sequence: TGCGCCAGCAGCTTGTCCGGGGCCTACGAGCAGTACCTA. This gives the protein CASSLSGAYEQYL.

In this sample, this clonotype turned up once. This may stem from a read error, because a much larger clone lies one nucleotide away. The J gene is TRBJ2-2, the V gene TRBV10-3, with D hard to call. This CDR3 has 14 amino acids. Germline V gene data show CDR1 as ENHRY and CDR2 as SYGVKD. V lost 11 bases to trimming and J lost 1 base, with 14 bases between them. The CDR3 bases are TGTGCCTCAGCCTCGGTACAGAACACCGGGGAGCTGTTTTTT. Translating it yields CASASVQNTGELFF.

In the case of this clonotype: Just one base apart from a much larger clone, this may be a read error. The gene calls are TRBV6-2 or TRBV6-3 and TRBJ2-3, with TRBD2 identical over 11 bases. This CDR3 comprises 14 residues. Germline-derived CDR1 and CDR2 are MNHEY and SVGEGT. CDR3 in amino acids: CTSSYTLAGGPEYF. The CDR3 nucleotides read TGTACCAGCAGTTACACCCTAGCGGGAGGCCCAGAGTATTTT.

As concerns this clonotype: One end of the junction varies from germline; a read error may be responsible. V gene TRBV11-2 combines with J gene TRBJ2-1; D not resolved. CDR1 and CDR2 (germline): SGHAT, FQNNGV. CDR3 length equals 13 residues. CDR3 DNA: TGTGCCAGCAGCTTACAGACCATCAATGAGCAGTTCTTT. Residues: CASSLQTINEQFF.

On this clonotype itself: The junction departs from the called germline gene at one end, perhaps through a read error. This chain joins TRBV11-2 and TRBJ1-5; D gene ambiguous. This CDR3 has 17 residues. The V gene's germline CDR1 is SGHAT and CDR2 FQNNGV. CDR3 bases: TGTGTCAGCAGCTTCCGCCCACGTCGTACAGAGAATCAGCTCCAGCATTTT. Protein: CVSSFRPRRTENQLQHF. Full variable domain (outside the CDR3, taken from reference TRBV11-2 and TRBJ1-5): EAGVAQSPRYKIIEKRQSVAFWCNPISGHATLYWYQQILGQGPKLLIQFQNNGVVDDSQLPKDRFSAERLKGVDSTLKIQPAKLEDSAVYLCVSSFRPRRTENQLQHFGDGTRLSIL.

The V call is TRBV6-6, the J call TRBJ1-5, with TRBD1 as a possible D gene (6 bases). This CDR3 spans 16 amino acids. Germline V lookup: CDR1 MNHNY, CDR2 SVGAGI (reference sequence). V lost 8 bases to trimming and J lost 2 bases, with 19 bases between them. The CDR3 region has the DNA TGTGCCAGCGGTTTAAGGGGGGCGAGGGGCAATCAGCCCCAGCATTTT. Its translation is CASGLRGARGNQPQHF.

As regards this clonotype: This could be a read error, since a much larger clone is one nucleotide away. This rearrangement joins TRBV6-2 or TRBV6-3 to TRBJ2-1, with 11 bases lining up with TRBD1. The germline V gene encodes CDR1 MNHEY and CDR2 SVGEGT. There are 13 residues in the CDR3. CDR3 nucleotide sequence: TGTTCCAGCCGGGACAGGGGGTTTCGTGAGCAGTTCTTC. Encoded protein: CSSRDRGFREQFF.

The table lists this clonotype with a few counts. The CDR3 DNA reads TGCGCCAGCAGCCCCTTGACTAGCTCCCAAGAGACCCAGTACTTC. Protein sequence: CASSPLTSSQETQYF. The J gene is TRBJ2-5, the V gene TRBV5-1; 7 bases line up with TRBD2. This CDR3 comprises 15 residues. Germline trimming cut 4 bases from V and 1 base from J; bases unmatched to any gene: 7. CDR1 is SGHRS, CDR2 YFSETQ, per germline. The complete variable domain, with remaining parts taken from reference TRBV5-1 and TRBJ2-5, reads KAGVTQTPRYLIKTRGQQVTLSCSPISGHRSVSWYQQTPGQGLQFLFEYFSETQRNKGNFPGRFSGRQFSNSRSEMNVSTLELGDSALYLCASSPLTSSQETQYFGPGTRLLVL.

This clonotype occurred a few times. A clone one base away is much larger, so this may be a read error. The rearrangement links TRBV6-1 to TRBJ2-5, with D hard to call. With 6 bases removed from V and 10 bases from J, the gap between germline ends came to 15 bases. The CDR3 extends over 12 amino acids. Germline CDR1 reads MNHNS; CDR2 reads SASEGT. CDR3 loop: CASRTTRPSQYF. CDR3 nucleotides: TGTGCCAGCAGAACGACAAGACCTAGCCAGTACTTC.

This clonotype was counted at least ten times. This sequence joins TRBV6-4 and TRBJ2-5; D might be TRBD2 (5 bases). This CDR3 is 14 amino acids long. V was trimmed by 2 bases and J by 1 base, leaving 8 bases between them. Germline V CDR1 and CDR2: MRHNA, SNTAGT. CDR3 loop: CASSDHRGQETQYF. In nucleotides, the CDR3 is TGTGCCAGCAGTGACCACCGGGGCCAAGAGACCCAGTACTTC.

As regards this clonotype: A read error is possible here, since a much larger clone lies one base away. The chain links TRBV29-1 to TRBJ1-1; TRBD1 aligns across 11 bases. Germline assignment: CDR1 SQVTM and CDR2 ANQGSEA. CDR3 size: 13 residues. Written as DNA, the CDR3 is TGCGGCGTTGAGGGACAGGGGGACACTGAAGCTTTCTTT. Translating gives CGVEGQGDTEAFF.